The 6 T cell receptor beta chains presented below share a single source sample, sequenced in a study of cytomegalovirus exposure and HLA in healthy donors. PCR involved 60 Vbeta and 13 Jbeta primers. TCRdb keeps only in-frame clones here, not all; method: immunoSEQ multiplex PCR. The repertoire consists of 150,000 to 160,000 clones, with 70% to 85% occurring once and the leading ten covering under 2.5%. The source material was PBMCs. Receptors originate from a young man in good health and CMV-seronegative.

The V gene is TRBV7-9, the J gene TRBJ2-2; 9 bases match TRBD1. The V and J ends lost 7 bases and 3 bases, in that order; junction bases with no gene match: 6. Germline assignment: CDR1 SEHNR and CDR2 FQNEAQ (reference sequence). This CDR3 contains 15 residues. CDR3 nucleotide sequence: TGTGCCAGCAACCCGGACAGGGGAGACACCGGGGAGCTGTTTTTT. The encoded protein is CASNPDRGDTGELFF.

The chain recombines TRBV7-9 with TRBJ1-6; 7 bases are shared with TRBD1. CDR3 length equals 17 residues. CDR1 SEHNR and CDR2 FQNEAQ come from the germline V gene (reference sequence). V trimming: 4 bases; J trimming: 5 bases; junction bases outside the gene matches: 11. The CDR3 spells CASSSIKGGQDNSPLHF. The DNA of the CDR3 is TGTGCCAGCAGCTCCATCAAGGGAGGACAGGATAATTCACCCCTCCACTTT.

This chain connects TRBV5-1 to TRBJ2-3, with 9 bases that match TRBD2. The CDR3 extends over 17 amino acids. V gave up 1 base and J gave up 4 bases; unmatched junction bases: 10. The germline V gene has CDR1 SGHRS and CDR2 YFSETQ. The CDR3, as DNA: TGCGCCAGCAGCTTGATCTTGGGGCGGGGGGGAGCAGATACGCAGTATTTT. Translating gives CASSLILGRGGADTQYF.

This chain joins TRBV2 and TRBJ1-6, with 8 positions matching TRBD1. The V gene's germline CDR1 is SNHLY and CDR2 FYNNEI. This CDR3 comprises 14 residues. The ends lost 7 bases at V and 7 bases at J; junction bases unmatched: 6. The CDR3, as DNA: TGTGCCAGCAAACTGGACAGGGAGAATTCACCCCTCCACTTT. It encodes CASKLDRENSPLHF.

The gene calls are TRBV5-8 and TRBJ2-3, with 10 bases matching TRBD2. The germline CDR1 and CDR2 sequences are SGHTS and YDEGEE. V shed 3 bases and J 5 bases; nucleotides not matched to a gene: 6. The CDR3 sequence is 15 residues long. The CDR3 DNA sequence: TGTGCCAGCAGCTCGGGACTAGCGAGGGGAGATACGCAGTATTTT. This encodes CASSSGLARGDTQYF.

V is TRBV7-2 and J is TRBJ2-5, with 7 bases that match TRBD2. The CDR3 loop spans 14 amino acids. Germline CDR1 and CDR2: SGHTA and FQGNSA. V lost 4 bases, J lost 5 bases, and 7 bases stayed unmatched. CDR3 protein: CASSSGGVVETQYF. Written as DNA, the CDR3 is TGTGCCAGCAGCTCGGGGGGAGTCGTCGAGACCCAGTACTTC.